Reported below is one T cell receptor beta chain. Its antigen is still unknown. These data originate in a study of OX40 agonist ivuxolimab in advanced cancers. About the research overall: Participants averaged approximately 65 years of age (range 23 to 79) and were less than 85% male. Prior anti-PD-1, anti-PD-L1 or anti-CTLA-4 therapy was allowed; over 30% had some.

The CDR3 contains 15 residues. V shed 2 bases and J shed 3 bases, with 12 bases lying between them. Germline V gives CDR1 LNHDA, CDR2 SQIVND (reference sequence). The sampling schedule covered blood at baseline, cycle 4 day 1, and cycle 7 day 1. General observations from the study: Among the lowest peripheral clonal expansion occurred in 0.1-3.0 mg/kg partial responders.

The table came from immunoSEQ multiplex PCR; TCRdb's copy has only in-frame clones and leaves some out. The sample records about 73,000 clones, around nine tenths being singletons. The receptor was derived from an adult with an advanced solid tumor such as melanoma, head and neck, liver or kidney cancer. The chain combines TRBV19 with TRBJ2-3; D is unresolved. Sequences were derived from CD4+ or CD8+ T cells sorted from blood, sampled in a trial of the OX40 agonist ivuxolimab. For the CDR3, the DNA is TGTGCCAGTAGTATAAATACGGGCCGTACAGATACGCAGTATTTT. Its protein is CASSINTGRTDTQYF.